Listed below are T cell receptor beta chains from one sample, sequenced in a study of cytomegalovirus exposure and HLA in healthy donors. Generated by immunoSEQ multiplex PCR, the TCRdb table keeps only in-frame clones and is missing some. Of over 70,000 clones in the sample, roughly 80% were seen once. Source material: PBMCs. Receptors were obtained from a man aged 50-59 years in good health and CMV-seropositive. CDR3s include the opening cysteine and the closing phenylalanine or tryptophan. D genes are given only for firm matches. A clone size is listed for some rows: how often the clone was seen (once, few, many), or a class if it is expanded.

cdr3_nt: TGTGCCTGGAGTAACGGGGTTTCCTACGAGCAGTACTTC
cdr3_aa: CAWSNGVSYEQYF
d_call: -
clone_size: -
v_call: TRBV30
j_call: TRBJ2-7

cdr3_nt: TGTGCCAGCAGCTTCCGGACTAGCGGGAGGGAGGGCGGGGAGCTGTTTTTT
cdr3_aa: CASSFRTSGREGGELFF
d_call: TRBD2
clone_size: few
v_call: TRBV7-9
j_call: TRBJ2-2

cdr3_nt: TGTGCCAGTAGTGGGACATCGAACACTGAAGCTTTCTTT
cdr3_aa: CASSGTSNTEAFF
d_call: -
clone_size: -
v_call: TRBV19
j_call: TRBJ1-1

cdr3_nt: TGTGCCAGTAGCCGTGTGCAGGGGTTCCCCTACGAGCAGTACTTC
cdr3_aa: CASSRVQGFPYEQYF
d_call: -
clone_size: few
v_call: TRBV19
j_call: TRBJ2-7

cdr3_nt: TGTGCCACCAGCAGAGATACCAGGGGCTACACCTTC
cdr3_aa: CATSRDTRGYTF
d_call: -
clone_size: -
v_call: TRBV15
j_call: TRBJ1-2

cdr3_nt: TGTGCCTGGAGAGCGACAGAGAAAACAGATACGCAGTATTTT
cdr3_aa: CAWRATEKTDTQYF
d_call: -
clone_size: -
v_call: TRBV30
j_call: TRBJ2-3

cdr3_nt: TGTGCCTGGAGGGGGGACAGGCTGGTAGGTGGCTACACCTTC
cdr3_aa: CAWRGDRLVGGYTF
d_call: TRBD1
clone_size: -
v_call: TRBV30
j_call: TRBJ1-2

cdr3_nt: TGTGCCAGCAACGCCGGGGGAGGGTGGCTAAGGTTGGGTAATGAGCAGTTCTTC
cdr3_aa: CASNAGGGWLRLGNEQFF
d_call: TRBD2
clone_size: -
v_call: TRBV27
j_call: TRBJ2-1

cdr3_nt: TGTTCCAGCAGCCTAGAAAGTAACTATCAGCCCCAGCATTTT
cdr3_aa: CSSSLESNYQPQHF
d_call: -
clone_size: -
v_call: TRBV7-9
j_call: TRBJ1-5

cdr3_nt: TGCGCCAGCAGCTTGGCCGGGACTAGCGGCACAGATACGCAGTATTTT
cdr3_aa: CASSLAGTSGTDTQYF
d_call: TRBD2
clone_size: -
v_call: TRBV5-1
j_call: TRBJ2-3

cdr3_nt: TGTGCCAGCAGCGTAACTAGCGGGACGAGCACAGATACGCAGTATTTT
cdr3_aa: CASSVTSGTSTDTQYF
d_call: TRBD2
clone_size: -
v_call: TRBV9
j_call: TRBJ2-3

cdr3_nt: TGTGCCAGCAGCGTAGGACGGGGACTAGCAGGTTACGAGCAGTACTTC
cdr3_aa: CASSVGRGLAGYEQYF
d_call: TRBD2
clone_size: -
v_call: TRBV9
j_call: TRBJ2-7

cdr3_nt: TGTGCCAGCAGCCCGGGAGGGGGGGCAAGCGAAAAACTGTCTTTT
cdr3_aa: CASSPGGGASEKLSF
d_call: -
clone_size: -
v_call: TRBV7-9
j_call: TRBJ1-4

cdr3_nt: TGTGCCAGCAGTGACTCGAACTCAGGGGGCGCGACCTATGGCTACACCTTC
cdr3_aa: CASSDSNSGGATYGYTF
d_call: TRBD1
clone_size: -
v_call: TRBV6-4
j_call: TRBJ1-2